The 22 T cell receptor beta chains below were found in one sample sequenced in a study of graft-versus-host responses after intestinal transplantation. Grafts had their tissue processed, releasing intraepithelial and lamina propria lymphocytes. Data came from immunoSEQ multiplex PCR; TCRdb stores just in-frame clones and leaves some out. The sample yields more than 4,000 clones, 65% to 90% seen once. This specimen was ileum tissue, taken 156 days after intestinal transplant. All receptors derive from a human patient who received an intestinal transplant, so some T cells may come from the graft donor.

The chain has TRBV11-2 and TRBJ2-5, with D uncertain. The J call may be wrong; the DNA end is better matched by TRBJ2-7. CDR3 size: 11 residues. Germline lookup yields CDR1 SGHAT and CDR2 FQNNGV. The chain's CDR3 is CASSYEDEQYF. Written as DNA, the CDR3 is TGTGCCAGCAGCTACGAGGACGAGCAGTACTTC.

The rearrangement uses TRBV5-1 and TRBJ2-5; D call uncertain. CDR1 and CDR2 (germline): SGHRS, YFSETQ. Trimming stripped 0 bases from V and 0 bases from J, with 3 bases between. This CDR3 comprises 13 residues. The DNA of the CDR3 is TGCGCCAGCAGCTTGGGTTACCAAGAGACCCAGTACTTC. This encodes CASSLGYQETQYF.

V and J are TRBV28 and TRBJ1-6; 8 nucleotides match TRBD1. The CDR3 consists of 14 residues. The germline gives CDR1 MDHEN, CDR2 SYDVKM. The J segment lost 10 bases and the V segment lost 7 bases, leaving 9 bases of the junction unmatched. The CDR3 DNA reads as TGTGCCAGCAACCCTCAGGGGGCTAGGTCACCCCTCCACTTT. Its translation: CASNPQGARSPLHF.

Here the CDR3 DNA reads TGTGCCAGCAGTTACAGGCGGGAGGGCCAGTACAATGAGCAGTTCTTC. Translation: CASSYRREGQYNEQFF. This rearrangement joins TRBV6-6 to TRBJ2-1; 9 bases align to TRBD2. Unmatched junction bases numbered 6, after V lost 2 bases and J lost 4 bases. Germline values: CDR1 MNHNY, CDR2 SVGAGI (reference sequence). The CDR3 totals 16 residues.

This chain connects TRBV18 to TRBJ1-2; 8 bases fit TRBD1. The CDR3 is 13 residues long. Losses at the gene ends were 3 bases for V and 7 bases for J; bases not matched to a gene: 4. Looked up from germline, CDR1 is KGHSH and CDR2 is LQKENI. The CDR3 loop is CASSPQGASGYTF. For the CDR3, the DNA is TGTGCCAGCTCACCTCAGGGGGCCTCTGGCTACACCTTC. Combining the CDR3 with reference TRBV18 and TRBJ1-2 gives the whole variable domain NAGVMQNPRHLVRRRGQEARLRCSPMKGHSHVYWYRQLPEEGLKFMVYLQKENIIDESGMPKERFSAEFPKEGPSILRIQQVVRGDSAAYFCASSPQGASGYTFGSGTRLTVV.

The chain is built from TRBV6-5 and TRBJ1-2; perhaps TRBD1 as D (6 bases). The germline V gene has CDR1 MNHEY and CDR2 SVGAGI. V lost 2 bases, J lost 6 bases, and 13 bases lay in between. The CDR3 extends over 14 amino acids. The CDR3 here is CASSYGGAVHGYTF. CDR3 DNA sequence: TGTGCCAGCAGTTACGGGGGGGCGGTACATGGCTACACCTTC.

This chain links TRBV18 with TRBJ1-2; no reliable D call. Trimming removed 1 base from V and 8 bases from J, with 14 bases in between. This CDR3 has 14 amino acids. Per the germline V gene, CDR1 is KGHSH and CDR2 is LQKENI. CDR3 sequence: CASSPLFIFAGYTF. CDR3 DNA: TGTGCCAGCTCACCACTTTTCATCTTCGCGGGCTACACCTTC.

The chain joins TRBV5-1 to TRBJ1-1; the D gene is possibly TRBD1 (5 bases). The CDR3 is 14 amino acids. The V end lost 6 bases, the J end lost 1 base, and 13 bases lay between the germline ends. Germline V CDR1 and CDR2: SGHRS, YFSETQ. The CDR3 protein is CASTPDTTNTEAFF. The CDR3 region has the DNA TGCGCCAGCACCCCGGACACGACGAACACTGAAGCTTTCTTT.

This clone is deemed large (0.1 to 1%). The V call is TRBV14, the J call TRBJ1-1; no clear D gene. Trimming took 5 bases from V and 7 from J, leaving 14 bases between them. Per germline, CDR1 SGHDN and CDR2 FVKESK. The CDR3 is 13 residues long. The CDR3 nucleotides are TGTGCCAGCAGCGCGAGGGTATGGAGTGAAGCTTTCTTT. It translates to CASSARVWSEAFF.

This clone was seen only once. The chain recombines TRBV7-2 with TRBJ2-7, with D maybe TRBD1 (6 bases). Germline V gives CDR1 SGHTA, CDR2 FQGNSA. The CDR3 runs 15 residues. V lost 3 bases and J 2 bases, leaving 14 bases between the germline ends. The CDR3 region is CASSFQQGKTYEQYF. CDR3 DNA: TGTGCCAGCAGCTTTCAACAGGGAAAAACCTACGAGCAGTACTTC.

This clone qualifies as large. CDR3 region: CASTGTGLNTEAFF. For the CDR3, the DNA is TGTGCCAGCACTGGGACAGGTCTGAACACTGAAGCTTTCTTT. This chain connects TRBV2 to TRBJ1-1; 8 bases map to TRBD1. The CDR3 covers 14 residues. Trimming took 7 bases from V and 0 from J; bases not matched to a gene: 4. In germline, CDR1 is SNHLY, CDR2 FYNNEI. The variable domain in full, completed from reference TRBV2 and TRBJ1-1, reads EPEVTQTPSHQVTQMGQEVILRCVPISNHLYFYWYRQILGQKVEFLVSFYNNEISEKSEIFDDQFSVERPDGSNFTLKIRSTKLEDSAMYFCASTGTGLNTEAFFGQGTRLTVV.

As DNA, the CDR3 is TGTGCCAGCAGCTTGGGGCAGAGTAGCAATCAGCCCCAGCATTTT. Its translation: CASSLGQSSNQPQHF. The genes are TRBV5-6 and TRBJ1-5; D unresolved. Germline assignment: CDR1 SGHDT and CDR2 YYEEEE. The CDR3 extends over 15 amino acids. Trimming took 0 bases from V and 0 from J, leaving 7 bases between them.

The chain employs TRBV28 and TRBJ2-7, with unresolved D. In germline, CDR1 is MDHEN, CDR2 SYDVKM. The CDR3 is 12 amino acids. V lost 6 bases and J 4 bases, leaving 10 bases between the germline ends. CDR3: CASSRSLYEQYF. CDR3 DNA: TGTGCCAGCAGCCGGTCCCTTTACGAGCAGTACTTC.

The chain couples TRBV9 to TRBJ2-7, with 9 bases matching TRBD1. Germline assignment: CDR1 SGDLS and CDR2 YYNGEE. J was trimmed by 6 bases and V by 4 bases; bases with no gene match: 8. This CDR3 is 14 amino acids long. The CDR3 protein is CASSPGQGRSEQYF. The CDR3 DNA reads as TGTGCCAGCAGCCCGGGACAGGGTCGGAGCGAGCAGTACTTC.

The J gene is TRBJ2-7, the V gene TRBV5-1; TRBD1 matches at 9 bases. This CDR3 spans 16 amino acids. Germline CDR1 is SGHRS and CDR2 is YFSETQ. The J segment lost 3 bases and the V segment lost 4 bases, leaving 11 bases of the junction unmatched. The CDR3, as DNA: TGCGCCAGCAGCCTGGGAGCTCCGGGACAGGGCTACGAGCAGTACTTC. This sequence encodes CASSLGAPGQGYEQYF. The variable domain in full, completed from reference TRBV5-1 and TRBJ2-7, reads KAGVTQTPRYLIKTRGQQVTLSCSPISGHRSVSWYQQTPGQGLQFLFEYFSETQRNKGNFPGRFSGRQFSNSRSEMNVSTLELGDSALYLCASSLGAPGQGYEQYFGPGTRLTVT.

V gene TRBV9 combines with J gene TRBJ2-1; TRBD1 matches at 8 bases. This CDR3 has 13 amino acids. Per the germline V gene, CDR1 is SGDLS and CDR2 is YYNGEE. Trimming cost V 2 bases and J 8 bases; bases outside gene matches: 3. CDR3 nucleotide sequence: TGTGCCAGCAGCGTTCAGGGGGCGTATGAGCAGTTCTTC. It encodes CASSVQGAYEQFF.

The chain has TRBV28 and TRBJ2-7; no definite D call. Trimming stripped 3 bases from V and 0 bases from J, with 6 bases between. The CDR3 has 13 residues. Germline V gives CDR1 MDHEN, CDR2 SYDVKM. CDR3 residues: CASSFRASYEQYF. In DNA, the CDR3 is TGTGCCAGCAGTTTTCGGGCCTCCTACGAGCAGTACTTC.

J is TRBJ2-3 and V is TRBV27, with D possibly being TRBD2 (5 bases). V was cut by 3 bases and J by 2 bases, with 9 bases left in between. From germline, CDR1 is MNHEY and CDR2 SMNVEV (reference sequence). This CDR3 region has 14 residues. The CDR3 reads CASSFRTLTDTQYF. DNA for the CDR3: TGTGCCAGCAGTTTCCGGACTCTCACAGATACGCAGTATTTT.

The chain is built from TRBV6-1 and TRBJ2-7; 10 bases align to TRBD2. This CDR3 has 16 residues. In germline, CDR1 is MNHNS, CDR2 SASEGT. Trimming took 3 bases from V and 0 from J; bases not matched to a gene: 5. The DNA of the CDR3 is TGTGCCAGCAGTGACAGGGGACTAGCGAGCTCCTACGAGCAGTACTTC. Protein product: CASSDRGLASSYEQYF.

The chain uses TRBV5-1 and TRBJ1-5; D is possibly TRBD1 (6 bases). The CDR3 contains 16 residues. Germline V CDR1 and CDR2: SGHRS, YFSETQ. V lost 4 bases and J 0 bases, leaving 14 bases between the germline ends. The CDR3 DNA reads TGCGCCAGCAGCGGCACGACAGGATCTAGCAATCAGCCCCAGCATTTT. Translation: CASSGTTGSSNQPQHF.

This clone is labeled as large. V is TRBV5-1 and J is TRBJ1-1; TRBD1 might be the D (5 bases). Germline CDR1 SGHRS, CDR2 YFSETQ. The CDR3 spans 14 residues. With 4 bases removed from V and 7 bases from J, the gap between germline ends came to 17 bases. Written as DNA, the CDR3 is TGCGCCAGCAGCGGCCTTTCGGGGGGGGGTGAAGCTTTCTTT. Its protein is CASSGLSGGGEAFF.

V is TRBV15 and J is TRBJ2-5; D possibly corresponds to TRBD1 (6 bases). Germline V gene data show CDR1 as LNHNV and CDR2 as YYDKDF (reference sequence). V lost 0 bases to trimming and J lost 5 bases, with 10 bases between them. This CDR3 has 14 amino acids. The CDR3 loop reads CATSREQGPETQYF. As DNA, the CDR3 is TGTGCCACCAGCAGAGAACAGGGTCCCGAGACCCAGTACTTC.